One TCR beta chain is described in this entry. The specificity of this receptor is unknown. No per-base quality is available; no much larger clone lies one base away. This entry comes from a study of graft-versus-host responses after intestinal transplantation (dated by TCRdb to the early 2020s). Describing the broader study: The transplants that recipients got were multivisceral, liver-intestinal, or isolated intestinal. Every recipient was given anti-thymocyte globulin induction, then maintenance tacrolimus and steroids for approximately 3 years. Alloreactive clones were identified by sequencing pre-transplant mixed lymphocyte reaction products and comparing them with unstimulated pre-transplant donor and recipient T cells. Rather than going through the commercial service, samples from a few later patients were sequenced in-house on an Illumina MiSeq and processed with MiXCR. A cohort of fewer than 25 intestinal transplant recipients, including one retransplant, was enrolled, and a few patients lacking pretransplant specimens were excluded. Donor T cell macrochimerism was defined as a peak of at least 4% donor T cells among recipient peripheral blood mononuclear cells. Graft-versus-host and host-versus-graft alloreactive T cell clones were tracked in the graft, circulation and bone marrow after intestinal transplantation using bulk TCR-beta CDR3 sequencing. Beyond this particular receptor, the publication reports: Early after transplant, peak levels of circulating GvH clones were associated with declines in HvG clones. GvH clones were detected in recipient bone marrow, and some of these GvH clones were observed earlier in ileal mucosa or blood, consistent with an intestinal mucosal origin. Conclusions were limited by the relatively low number and heterogeneity of intestinal transplant patients. Patients with donor T cell macrochimerism had high GvH to HvG T cell clonal ratios in their allografts.

The library was produced with the immunoSEQ multiplex PCR assay. Adaptive Biotechnologies carried out high-throughput TCR-beta CDR3 sequencing of genomic DNA for most patients. In the original analysis: TCR sequencing data were retrieved from Adaptive's ImmunoSEQ software for some 17 patients, whereas three other patients were processed with MiXCR and VDJtools. Because the origin of CDR3 nucleotide sequences shared between donor and recipient could not be assigned, those sequences were removed. To be classed as alloreactive, a clone needed at least 2-fold expansion over unstimulated cells and a minimum CFSE-low frequency of 0.002% (template counts) or 0.001% (read counts). Mappable clones were those detected in sequenced pre-transplant spleen, lymph node, or MLR CFSE-low populations of the donor or recipient. Cumulative frequency of alloreactive clones was calculated as a percentage of all sequences weighted by copy number. Not all clones reach the TCRdb copy of this immuneACCESS table, which keeps in-frame sequences only. Checked studies attribute under half of the gap to unresolved V genes and leave the rest unexplained. V and J calls and clone size are given by that table; D and trimming were obtained from the DNA. The sample table lists 15,000 to 20,000 clones, around three quarters of them with a count of one. The ten largest clones take up approximately 18% of the sample.

Dithiothreitol, EDTA incubations and collagenase D digestion were used to isolate intraepithelial and lamina propria lymphocytes from graft specimens. Serial intestinal graft biopsy specimens collected up to 600 days after transplant underwent bulk TCR-beta sequencing. The CDR3 covers 17 residues, taking in both the cysteine and the phenylalanine. The retained sequence is limited to the CDR3, 51 bases, with the frame set at the first base. Based on the germline V gene, the CDR1 and CDR2 sequences are SGDLS and YYNGEE. At the junction V is shortened by 4 bases and J by 0 bases, with 17 bases in between.

This sequence originates from a human patient who received an intestinal transplant, so some T cells may come from the graft donor. The chain was built from TRBV9 and TRBJ1-3; a weak D assignment points to TRBD1 (6 bases agree). The sequenced sample was ileum tissue, obtained just over 100 days after intestinal transplant. Read as DNA, the sequence is TGTGCCAGCAGCTTACTACGGGACACGAGCTCTGGAAACACCATATATTTT. Translated, this is CASSLLRDTSSGNTIYF.